This passage covers 23 T cell receptor beta chains from one sample sequenced in a study of blood T cell repertoires in COVID-19 (dated by TCRdb to 2018 to 2020). The library was obtained by the immunoSEQ multiplex PCR assay. In TCRdb, the immuneACCESS table is reduced to in-frame sequences with V and J assigned. These tables do not hold every clone; where another copy was compared, an unresolved V gene accounts for under half, and the others remain unexplained. The sample includes about 180,000 clones, with 90% observed a single time. The ten largest make up approximately 0.5% of the sample. Material: peripheral blood. These receptor sequences come from a man aged 50 to 60 with acute or convalescent COVID-19.

The rearrangement joins TRBV5-1 to TRBJ1-2; tentatively, D is TRBD1 (6 bases). Per germline, CDR1 SGHRS and CDR2 YFSETQ. V was clipped by 0 bases and J by 4 bases, with 10 bases between them. The CDR3 is 14 amino acids. The CDR3 bases are TGCGCCAGCAGCTTGGAACAGGGACCCTATGGCTACACCTTC. Its protein is CASSLEQGPYGYTF.

This sequence joins TRBV19 and TRBJ1-6, with 11 nucleotides matching TRBD1. V was clipped by 6 bases and J by 0 bases; unmatched bases: 4. The CDR3 sequence is 17 residues long. Germline CDR1 is LNHDA and CDR2 is SQIVND (reference sequence). The DNA of the CDR3 is TGTGCCAGTAGCCAGGGGACAGGGGGCTCCTATAATTCACCCCTCCACTTT. Translating it yields CASSQGTGGSYNSPLHF.

The chain combines TRBV11-2 with TRBJ2-1; weak D call: TRBD2 (6 bases). V lost 1 base to trimming and J lost 4 bases, with 8 bases between them. The CDR3 contains 14 residues. Germline CDR1 and CDR2: SGHAT and FQNNGV. The CDR3 spells CASSLVAGYNEQFF. The DNA of the CDR3 is TGTGCCAGCAGCTTAGTTGCGGGATACAATGAGCAGTTCTTC.

This chain joins TRBV28 and TRBJ2-5; D might be TRBD2 (6 bases). The germline V and J ends were trimmed by 3 bases and 5 bases, with 13 bases remaining between them. Germline V lookup: CDR1 MDHEN, CDR2 SYDVKM. CDR3 length: 14 residues. CDR3 DNA sequence: TGTGCCAGCAGTTTGAGTTGGGCGGGGGAGACCCAGTACTTC. Translated, it gives CASSLSWAGETQYF.

V usage is TRBV27 and J usage is TRBJ2-1; 10 bases map to TRBD1. V was clipped by 1 base and J by 5 bases; unmatched bases: 11. Germline CDR1 reads MNHEY; CDR2 reads SMNVEV (reference sequence). The CDR3 runs to 18 residues. The CDR3: CASSLLTFTGTGDNEQFF. As DNA, the CDR3 is TGTGCCAGCAGTTTATTGACCTTTACCGGGACAGGGGACAATGAGCAGTTCTTC.

The chain joins TRBV9 to TRBJ1-3, with unresolved D. In germline, CDR1 is SGDLS, CDR2 YYNGEE. The CDR3 extends over 16 amino acids. Trimming removed 3 bases from V and 3 bases from J, with 16 bases in between. The CDR3, as DNA: TGTGCCAGCAGCGGGGGAGGGAGTGCTATTGGAAACACCATATATTTT. This codes for CASSGGGSAIGNTIYF.

The chain links TRBV15 to TRBJ1-2, with D possibly matching TRBD1 (5 bases). Between the trimmed V and J ends, which lost 0 bases and 4 bases, there was a span of 12 bases. Germline CDR1 and CDR2: LNHNV and YYDKDF (reference sequence). The CDR3 consists of 15 residues. CDR3 in DNA: TGTGCCACCAGCAGAGAACCAGGGTCCGCCTATGGCTACACCTTC. It yields the protein CATSREPGSAYGYTF.

The gene calls are TRBV30 and TRBJ2-7; 7 bases match TRBD2. Germline V gene sequence: CDR1 GTSNPN, CDR2 SVGIG (reference sequence). The CDR3 length is 15 residues. The V and J ends lost 0 bases and 1 base, in that order; junction bases with no gene match: 6. The CDR3 DNA reads TGTGCCTGGAGTGTTGGGGGGGGACTTTCCTACGAGCAGTACGTC. Protein: CAWSVGGGLSYEQYV.

This clone was picked up one time. The chain couples TRBV4-2 to TRBJ1-5; 10 nucleotides agree with TRBD1. Germline V CDR1 and CDR2: LGHNA, YNFKEQ. V was pared by 0 bases and J by 6 bases, with 8 bases of the junction left unmatched. The CDR3 spans 17 residues. The CDR3 reads CASSQDRRTGGFQPQHF. The CDR3 nucleotides read TGTGCCAGCAGCCAAGATAGGCGGACAGGGGGTTTTCAGCCCCAGCATTTT.

The CDR3 DNA is TGTGCCAGTACAGAGCTTGGGACAGGGGCGAGCACAGATACGCAGTATTTT. It specifies CASTELGTGASTDTQYF. The genes are TRBV19 and TRBJ2-3; 10 positions agree with TRBD1. Germline CDR1 and CDR2: LNHDA and SQIVND (reference sequence). V gave up 7 bases and J gave up 0 bases; unmatched junction bases: 10. CDR3 length: 17 residues.

The CDR3 DNA reads TGTGCCAGCAGCCCGAGGACAGGGCGTAACACCGGGGAGCTGTTTTTT. Its protein is CASSPRTGRNTGELFF. The chain carries TRBV7-6 and TRBJ2-2; TRBD1 aligns across 8 bases. The germline CDR1 and CDR2 sequences are SGHVS and FNYEAQ. The V gene end was trimmed by 5 bases and the J gene end by 2 bases; junction bases not matched to a gene: 7. The CDR3 runs 16 residues.

CDR3 sequence: CASGTDYEQYF. CDR3 bases: TGTGCCAGCGGGACAGACTACGAGCAGTACTTC. V and J are TRBV6-5 and TRBJ2-7; 7 bases line up with TRBD1. Germline V gene sequence: CDR1 MNHEY, CDR2 SVGAGI. Trimming cost V 8 bases and J 3 bases; bases outside gene matches: 1. The CDR3 is made up of 11 amino acids.

This sequence joins TRBV11-2 and TRBJ1-6; tentatively, D is TRBD1 (5 bases). Between the trimmed V and J ends, which lost 2 bases and 10 bases, there was a span of 15 bases. The CDR3 consists of 15 residues. CDR1 and CDR2 (germline): SGHAT, FQNNGV. Here the CDR3 DNA reads TGTGCCAGCAGCTTAACCGGTCCAGGGTACTCACCCCTCCACTTT. Its translation: CASSLTGPGYSPLHF.

This rearrangement joins TRBV18 to TRBJ2-2, with D hard to call. The CDR3 consists of 15 residues. In germline, CDR1 is KGHSH, CDR2 LQKENI. V shed 1 base and J shed 7 bases, with 13 bases lying between them. The CDR3 loop is CASSPRLLQDGELFF. The DNA for the CDR3 is TGTGCCAGCTCACCACGACTGTTACAAGACGGGGAGCTGTTTTTT. Together with reference TRBV18 and TRBJ2-2, the CDR3 gives the full variable domain: NAGVMQNPRHLVRRRGQEARLRCSPMKGHSHVYWYRQLPEEGLKFMVYLQKENIIDESGMPKERFSAEFPKEGPSILRIQQVVRGDSAAYFCASSPRLLQDGELFFGEGSRLTVL.

The chain combines TRBV6-5 with TRBJ1-2, with D maybe TRBD1 (6 bases). Trimming removed 8 bases at V and 3 bases at J, with 16 bases between. Germline V lookup: CDR1 MNHEY, CDR2 SVGAGI. This CDR3 region has 14 residues. CDR3 sequence reads: CASSALQGDYGYTF. In DNA form, the CDR3 reads TGTGCCAGCTCTGCTTTACAGGGCGACTATGGCTACACCTTC.

The rearrangement uses TRBV7-2 and TRBJ2-1, with 7 bases identical to TRBD1. After removal of 2 bases from V and 7 bases from J, the junction contained 8 bases not matched to a gene. The CDR3 runs 15 residues. The germline V gene encodes CDR1 SGHTA and CDR2 FQGNSA. The CDR3 nucleotides are TGTGCCAGCAGCTTATCTGGGACAGAGGCGAATGAGCAGTTCTTC. It is translated as CASSLSGTEANEQFF. Variable domain in full (rest from reference TRBV7-2 and TRBJ2-1): GAGVSQSPSNKVTEKGKDVELRCDPISGHTALYWYRQSLGQGLEFLIYFQGNSAPDKSGLPSDRFSAERTGGSVSTLTIQRTQQEDSAVYLCASSLSGTEANEQFFGPGTRLTVL.

CDR3 sequence: CASRTGQMNQPQHF. The CDR3 DNA reads TGTGCCAGCAGAACCGGACAGATGAATCAGCCCCAGCATTTT. The chain uses TRBV28 and TRBJ1-5; a weak D match, TRBD1 (6 bases). Germline-derived CDR1 and CDR2 are MDHEN and SYDVKM. V lost 6 bases to trimming and J lost 4 bases, with 13 bases between them. There are 14 residues in the CDR3. Based on the CDR3 plus reference TRBV28 and TRBJ1-5, the full variable domain is DVKVTQSSRYLVKRTGEKVFLECVQDMDHENMFWYRQDPGLGLRLIYFSYDVKMKEKGDIPEGYSVSREKKERFSLILESASTNQTSMYLCASRTGQMNQPQHFGDGTRLSIL.

The V and J genes are TRBV6-2 or TRBV6-3 and TRBJ1-2; no clear D. V was clipped by 5 bases and J by 4 bases, with 11 bases between them. The CDR3 has 13 amino acids. The V gene's germline CDR1 is MNHEY and CDR2 SVGEGT. Here the CDR3 DNA reads TGTGCCAGCAGTCTACAACTACGCTATGGCTACACCTTC. Protein: CASSLQLRYGYTF.

The chain joins TRBV24-1 to TRBJ2-1; weak D call: TRBD1 (5 bases). Per germline, CDR1 KGHDR and CDR2 SFDVKD. This CDR3 has 13 amino acids. V lost 4 bases to trimming and J lost 3 bases, with 6 bases between them. Written as DNA, the CDR3 is TGTGCCACCAGTGAGCAGGGCTACAATGAGCAGTTCTTC. Translating gives CATSEQGYNEQFF.

This clone appeared a few times. The chain couples TRBV2 to TRBJ1-5; D gene ambiguous. Trimming took 7 bases from V and 5 from J, leaving 12 bases between them. CDR1 and CDR2 from the germline V gene are SNHLY and FYNNEI. CDR3 length: 13 residues. The CDR3 sequence: CASTEGTYQPQHF. The CDR3 region has the DNA TGTGCCAGCACCGAGGGAACATATCAGCCCCAGCATTTT.

This rearrangement joins TRBV7-9 to TRBJ2-1; D perhaps matches TRBD2 (5 bases). CDR1 and CDR2 (germline): SEHNR, FQNEAQ (reference sequence). Trimming cost V 5 bases and J 9 bases, with 14 bases left between them. This CDR3 comprises 13 residues. CDR3 DNA: TGTGCCAGCAGCGTGGCCTCCGGAGGTGAGCAGTTCTTC. Encoded protein: CASSVASGGEQFF.

The chain uses TRBV28 and TRBJ1-4, with D tentatively TRBD1 (6 bases). CDR1 MDHEN and CDR2 SYDVKM come from the germline V gene. The CDR3 covers 14 residues. Trimming removed 6 bases at V and 6 bases at J, with 14 bases between. CDR3 protein: CASSLRGVYEKLFF. DNA of the CDR3: TGTGCCAGCAGCCTCAGGGGCGTTTATGAAAAACTGTTTTTT.

The chain links TRBV28 to TRBJ2-7; maybe TRBD1 (5 bases). The CDR3 extends over 13 amino acids. Germline-derived CDR1 and CDR2 are MDHEN and SYDVKM. The germline V and J ends were trimmed by 2 bases and 7 bases, with 12 bases remaining between them. The CDR3 DNA reads TGTGCCAGCAGTTTAGCGAAAAAGGGGGAGCAGTACTTC. Translating gives CASSLAKKGEQYF.